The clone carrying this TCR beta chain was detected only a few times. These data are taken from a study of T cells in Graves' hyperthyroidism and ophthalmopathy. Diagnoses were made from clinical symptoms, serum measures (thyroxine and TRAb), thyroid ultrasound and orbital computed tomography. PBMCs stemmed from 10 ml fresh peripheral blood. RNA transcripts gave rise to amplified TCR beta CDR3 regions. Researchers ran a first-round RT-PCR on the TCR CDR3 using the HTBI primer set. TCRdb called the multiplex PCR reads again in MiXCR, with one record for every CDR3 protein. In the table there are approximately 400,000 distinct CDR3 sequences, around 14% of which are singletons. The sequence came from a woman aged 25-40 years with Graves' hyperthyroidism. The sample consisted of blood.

CDR3 coding DNA: TGCGCCAGCAACGCCCTTGGGTATCATCAGCCCCAGCATTTT. This sequence encodes CASNALGYHQPQHF. The chain uses TRBV4-1 and TRBJ1-5; D remains unclear. CDR1 MGHRA and CDR2 YSYEKL come from the germline V gene. V lost 7 bases and J 5 bases, leaving 15 bases between the germline ends. The CDR3 spans 14 residues.